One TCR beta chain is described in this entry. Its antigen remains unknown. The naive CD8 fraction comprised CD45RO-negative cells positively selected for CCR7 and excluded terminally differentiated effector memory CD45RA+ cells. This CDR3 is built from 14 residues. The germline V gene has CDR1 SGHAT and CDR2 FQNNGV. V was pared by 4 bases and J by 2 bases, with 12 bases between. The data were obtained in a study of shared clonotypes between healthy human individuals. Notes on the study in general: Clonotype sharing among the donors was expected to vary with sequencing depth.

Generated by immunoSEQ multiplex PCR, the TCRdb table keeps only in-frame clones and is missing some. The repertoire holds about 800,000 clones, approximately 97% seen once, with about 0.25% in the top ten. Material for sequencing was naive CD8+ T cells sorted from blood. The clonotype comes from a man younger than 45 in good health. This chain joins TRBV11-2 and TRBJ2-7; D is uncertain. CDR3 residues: CASSSGPLTYEQYF. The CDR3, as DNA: TGTGCCAGCAGCTCCGGCCCTCTCACCTACGAGCAGTACTTC.